This T cell receptor (beta chain) comes out of a study of radiation and T cells in renal cell carcinoma (dated by TCRdb to about 2020). With respect to the entire study: In total, approximately 53 samples, comprising some 25 tumors and roughly 27 peripheral blood samples, were subjected to TCR beta sequencing. Across all 50 or so samples, around 4,000,000 unique CDR3 nucleotide sequences, encoding 2,658,974 unique CDR3 amino acid sequences, were identified. Broad study findings and their caveats: A greater number of dominant CDR3 motifs was detected in irradiated tumors than in control tumors, and a larger share of the repertoire was occupied by these motifs in irradiated tumors than in control tumors. An increase in top tumor clonotypes in blood was observed from baseline to 2 weeks post-radiation, followed by contraction by 4 weeks, which was taken to suggest transient expansion of tumor-resident clones. No pretreatment tumor biopsies were available, so the baseline intratumoral presence of clonotypes could not be determined. TCR clonality was higher in irradiated tumors than in controls, as the top 100 clonotypes made up an average of 54% of the repertoire in irradiated tumors compared with around 40% in nephrectomy-only tumors. Effects of radiation dose or scheduling on the TCR repertoire could not be addressed with the single-armed trial design. Because only small tumor regions of roughly 1 g were available, intratumoral heterogeneity was not captured.

Interpreted using the paper, the time point label stands for: tumor resected at nephrectomy. Reading the label with the study, this specimen's treatment or condition is: 15 Gy SBRT to primary tumor, nephrectomy 4 weeks later. The samples were obtained from a clinical trial, where primary renal cell carcinomas were treated with 15 Gy stereotactic body radiation therapy and then removed by nephrectomy 4 weeks afterward. Every patient had renal cell carcinoma of clear cell pathology. The tumors were dissociated mechanically, digested with collagenase/hyaluronidase at 37 degrees C, processed in gentleMACS C tubes, and kept in liquid nitrogen. The QIAamp DNA Blood Mini Kit (Qiagen) was used to prepare genomic DNA for TCR sequencing. Samples were included in the analyses only if all quality control checks were passed. Following the manufacturer's recommendations, the immunoSEQ kit was used to generate TCR beta libraries from genomic DNA. For library preparation, a first multiplex PCR was performed with proprietary primers, followed by a second PCR in which unique barcodes were added, and bead cleanups were performed after each round. Each sample batch included a kit-provided positive control reaction and a negative control reaction. The final libraries were assessed on an Agilent 4200 TapeStation D1000 ScreenTape, pooled by volume, and quantified by qPCR. Sequencing ran on an Illumina NextSeq500 with a MidOutput 150-cycle cartridge, using 156 Read1 and 15 Index1 cycles with kit custom primers. The pooled library was loaded at roughly 0.94 pM with an approximately 20% PhiX control spike-in. The study's own analysis went as follows. Vendor-processed data were analyzed in R, and a clonotype was defined as all T cells sharing the same CDR3 nucleotide sequence. In the clone abundance analyses, frequencies in each sample were normalized to that sample's 10,000 most abundant clones. Before analysis, public T cell clones were removed, and these numbered fewer than six per sample on average. Dominant motif analysis used ImmunoMap with the PAM10 matrix, gap penalty 30 and homology threshold 0.3; motifs with cumulative frequency at least 0.01 counted as dominant. Tumor-enriched and baseline blood-enriched clonotypes were defined by at least a 32-fold difference in abundance between compartments. Similarity between tumor and blood repertoires was quantified using the Baroni-Urbani and Buser coefficient, and groups were compared with two-tailed Wilcoxon tests in R. Entries here come from immuneACCESS through TCRdb and include only in-frame sequences with V and J called. Some clones fail to appear in such tables; in the studies checked, an unresolved V gene covers under half of the shortfall, and the cause of the remainder is unknown. V and J calls plus clone size are reproduced from that table; the DNA served to infer D and trimming. A total of under 20,000 clones appear in this sample, roughly 62% of them only once. Roughly an eighth of the sample is held by the ten biggest clonotypes.

Of note for this clone: No antigen is known for it. Within one base of it there is no much larger clone, and no base qualities were kept.

The source is a woman between 65 and 79 years old with renal cell carcinoma. The material was tumor tissue, obtained from a patient whose treatment included radiotherapy and nephrectomy.

The DNA sequence reads TGTGCCAGCCGGAGAGTAGCACCTAGCACAGATACGCAGTATTTT. The resulting protein is CASRRVAPSTDTQYF. The chain links TRBV2 with TRBJ2-3; no D gene call is confident. As encoded in the germline V gene, CDR1 is SNHLY while CDR2 is FYNNEI. The germline ends are 15 bases apart after V is trimmed by 8 bases and J by 0 bases. The CDR3 holds 15 amino acids from the cysteine to the phenylalanine. Only the CDR3 DNA stays, 45 bases, in frame from base 1.